Given below is one T cell receptor (beta chain) in context. What it binds is not known. The CDR3 loop spans 12 amino acids. Trimming left V 3 bases short and J 4 bases short, with 6 bases between. Germline-derived CDR1 and CDR2 are ENHRY and SYGVKD. This sample was included in a study of somatic mutations in cytotoxic T cells in rheumatoid arthritis. Study-level background: Each patient's diagnosis was followed right away by a blood draw (30 ml EDTA), before any treatment.

The data were produced by immunoSEQ multiplex PCR, yet TCRdb's version contains in-frame clones alone and is incomplete. Of 15,000 to 20,000 clones listed, more than 70% were seen once; the top ten hold roughly 9.4%. The study, taken as a whole, reports: CD8+ clonality rose with age in rheumatoid arthritis patients, unlike in healthy controls.

What was sequenced was CD8+ T cells sorted from blood. V is TRBV10-3 and J is TRBJ1-2; perhaps TRBD1 as D (5 bases). This sequence was found in an adult with rheumatoid arthritis. CDR3 sequence: CAISDDSYGYTF. CDR3 sequence (DNA): TGTGCCATCAGTGATGACAGCTATGGCTACACCTTC.